A single T cell receptor beta chain is shown here with its context. Antigen: not known. Since a much larger clone is just one base distant, this may be a read error. These data come from a study of glioma-infiltrating T cells. As for the study in general: Before surgery, glioma patients received dexamethasone for at most six days. Notes on the study in general: Above-expected tissue-blood divergence occurred in all gliomas, most in low-grade ones. A blood CDR3 motif signature was depleted in highly divergent patients. Very few CDR3 sequences were shared between tissue and blood.

The iRepertoire nested amplicon-rescue multiplex PCR amplified TCR alpha and beta CDR3s from RNA. TCRdb reprocessed the multiplex PCR reads with MiXCR, giving one entry per CDR3 protein. The sample holds approximately 400,000 distinct CDR3 sequences, more than 35% seen once. This CDR3 contains 14 residues. V dropped 6 bases and J dropped 8 bases, with 19 bases sitting between them. Germline lookup yields CDR1 MDHEN and CDR2 SYDVKM. V gene TRBV28 combines with J gene TRBJ1-2; maybe TRBD1 (5 bases). The receptor's source is a human donor with low-grade glioma or glioblastoma, undergoing nonglioma brain surgery, or in good health (not recorded which). Sequences were obtained from glioma tissue, nonneoplastic brain tissue, or PBMCs (not recorded which). This CDR3 is CASSIRRGPRGYTF. DNA of the CDR3: TGTGCCAGCAGCATTCGAAGGGGCCCTCGAGGCTACACCTTC.